Below, 2 T cell receptor beta chains from the same sample are listed, as sequenced in a study of blood T cell repertoires in COVID-19. Some clones are missing from TCRdb's copy, which holds only in-frame ones; the method was immunoSEQ multiplex PCR. The sample consists of 98,000 or so clones, over 65% of them appearing once. Sequencing input: peripheral blood. The receptors originated from a woman aged 40 to 55 with acute or convalescent COVID-19.

This clone has a handful of counts. The chain recombines TRBV11-3 with TRBJ2-3; 7 nucleotides align to TRBD1. The germline V gene has CDR1 SGHNT and CDR2 YENEEA. The trim removed 1 base at V and 11 bases at J, leaving 6 bases unmatched. The CDR3 consists of 13 residues. CDR3 sequence: CASSLAGTDRQYF. CDR3 bases: TGTGCCAGCAGCTTAGCTGGGACAGATCGGCAGTATTTT.

This rearrangement joins TRBV5-1 to TRBJ1-1, with D possibly TRBD1 on 5 matching bases. V was pared by 4 bases and J by 1 base, with 8 bases between. The CDR3 consists of 13 residues. Germline CDR1 is SGHRS and CDR2 is YFSETQ. The CDR3 loop is CASSQGQNTEAFF. The CDR3 bases are TGCGCCAGCAGCCAAGGACAGAACACTGAAGCTTTCTTT.